Listed here are 27 T cell receptor beta chains from one sample, sequenced in a study of CD8+ T cells in alopecia areata (dated by TCRdb to the late 2010s). Receptor libraries were prepared by the immunoSEQ multiplex PCR assay. RNA was extracted from all samples and reverse transcribed into cDNA, which served as template for TCR sequencing. The table comes from immuneACCESS by way of TCRdb, which keeps in-frame sequences with V and J called. Part of the clones is missing from these tables; in studies checked, under half for an unresolved V gene and the rest for unknown reasons. This sample is represented by 100,000 to 150,000 clones; 45% to 50% of them were singletons. The ten largest clones add up to approximately 19% of the sample. The time point label for this specimen denotes: baseline before oral tofacitinib. Source: CD8+ T cells sorted from blood, taken at week 0. Receptor source: a human donor with alopecia areata.

This clone has just one count. The gene calls are TRBV15 and TRBJ2-1; tentative D call: TRBD1 (6 bases). The germline V gene has CDR1 LNHNV and CDR2 YYDKDF (reference sequence). V shed 0 bases and J shed 6 bases, with 12 bases lying between them. The CDR3 contains 15 residues. The CDR3 nucleotides read TGTGCCACCAGCAGAGATTCCTCGGACAGCAATGAGCAGTTCTTC. Its translation is CATSRDSSDSNEQFF.

This clone was picked up a small number of times. J is TRBJ2-7 and V is TRBV19; D is unresolved. Germline V gene lookup returns CDR1 LNHDA and CDR2 SQIVND (reference sequence). V was pared by 1 base and J by 2 bases, with 6 bases between. The CDR3 spans 13 residues. The CDR3 here is CASSIGVPYEQYF. CDR3 in DNA: TGTGCCAGTAGTATAGGTGTTCCCTACGAGCAGTACTTC.

The chain uses TRBV7-3 and TRBJ2-5; D gene ambiguous. V lost 5 bases to trimming and J lost 2 bases, with 9 bases between them. Germline CDR1 SGHTA, CDR2 FQGTGA. CDR3 length: 13 amino acids. The CDR3 loop is CASSVGFQETQYF. The CDR3 DNA reads as TGTGCCAGCAGCGTGGGATTTCAAGAGACCCAGTACTTC. Using reference TRBV7-3 and TRBJ2-5 for the parts outside the CDR3, the full variable domain is GAGVSQTPSNKVTEKGKYVELRCDPISGHTALYWYRQSLGQGPEFLIYFQGTGAADDSGLPNDRFFAVRPEGSVSTLKIQRTERGDSAVYLCASSVGFQETQYFGPGTRLLVL.

The chain recombines TRBV4-2 with TRBJ1-5; a weak D match, TRBD1 (5 bases). CDR3 length: 15 residues. The germline gives CDR1 LGHNA, CDR2 YNFKEQ. The germline V and J ends were trimmed by 2 bases and 4 bases, with 12 bases remaining between them. CDR3: CASSQPGTDNQPQHF. CDR3 sequence (DNA): TGTGCCAGCAGCCAACCCGGGACGGATAATCAGCCCCAGCATTTT.

The J gene is TRBJ1-5, the V gene TRBV30, with D possibly matching TRBD1 (5 bases). CDR1 is GTSNPN, CDR2 SVGIG, per germline (reference sequence). Trimming took off 1 base at V and 5 bases at J, with 18 bases between the two ends. This CDR3 contains 16 residues. In DNA form, the CDR3 reads TGTGCCTGGAGTGCGGGGCCGGCGAGCTCCTATCAGCCCCAGCATTTT. Translated, it gives CAWSAGPASSYQPQHF.

This chain links TRBV9 with TRBJ1-2; 10 bases map to TRBD1. CDR3 length: 15 residues. The germline CDR1 and CDR2 sequences are SGDLS and YYNGEE. V was clipped by 3 bases and J by 6 bases; unmatched bases: 8. The CDR3 is CASSAPGQGIHGYTF. CDR3 bases: TGTGCCAGCAGCGCTCCGGGACAGGGGATTCATGGCTACACCTTC.

The chain carries TRBV27 and TRBJ1-5; D is unclear. CDR3 length: 15 amino acids. Per germline, CDR1 MNHEY and CDR2 SMNVEV (reference sequence). Trimming left V 5 bases short and J 8 bases short, with 19 bases between. The CDR3 DNA is TGTGCCAGCAGTGGGTCCGGGGATTATAGGGAGCCCCAGCATTTT. This translates into CASSGSGDYREPQHF.

The chain joins TRBV9 to TRBJ2-5, with TRBD2 matching over 14 bases. The CDR3 runs 15 residues. Trimming removed 3 bases from V and 4 bases from J; junction bases left unmatched: 2. In germline, CDR1 is SGDLS, CDR2 YYNGEE. As DNA, the CDR3 is TGTGCCAGCAGCGGACTAGCGGGGGGGCCAGAGACCCAGTACTTC. As protein: CASSGLAGGPETQYF.

The genes are TRBV5-6 and TRBJ2-1, with TRBD2 matching over 7 bases. Germline loops: CDR1 SGHDT, CDR2 YYEEEE. The CDR3 extends over 13 amino acids. V shed 2 bases and J 6 bases; nucleotides not matched to a gene: 2. The CDR3 sequence: CASSFGGGNEQFF. The DNA for the CDR3 is TGTGCCAGCAGCTTTGGCGGGGGCAATGAGCAGTTCTTC.

The chain combines TRBV4-1 with TRBJ2-7; 11 nucleotides agree with TRBD1. Trimming cost V 0 bases and J 5 bases; bases outside gene matches: 3. Germline V gene lookup returns CDR1 MGHRA and CDR2 YSYEKL. This CDR3 is 15 amino acids long. CDR3 amino acids: CASSQERTGGHEQYF. The CDR3 region has the DNA TGCGCCAGCAGCCAAGAACGGACAGGGGGCCACGAGCAGTACTTC.

CDR3 DNA: TGCAGCGTCAAGACAGACTACATGAACACTGAAGCTTTCTTT. As protein: CSVKTDYMNTEAFF. The chain employs TRBV29-1 and TRBJ1-1; a possible D gene is TRBD1 (5 bases). Trimming left V 6 bases short and J 0 bases short, with 14 bases between. Germline loops: CDR1 SQVTM, CDR2 ANQGSEA. This CDR3 has 14 amino acids.

This chain links TRBV29-1 with TRBJ2-7, with D unclear. V was shortened by 0 bases and J by 3 bases, with 6 bases between the two germline ends. Looked up from germline, CDR1 is SQVTM and CDR2 is ANQGSEA. This CDR3 contains 12 residues. DNA for the CDR3: TGCAGCGTTGAAGACAGGCTCTACGAGCAGTACTTC. It codes for CSVEDRLYEQYF.

V usage is TRBV27 and J usage is TRBJ1-1, with 9 bases aligning to TRBD1. V was pared by 6 bases and J by 4 bases, with 6 bases of the junction left unmatched. Germline CDR1 MNHEY, CDR2 SMNVEV (reference sequence). There are 14 residues in the CDR3. CDR3 protein: CASRPGQGSTEAFF. The CDR3 bases are TGTGCCAGCAGGCCCGGACAGGGGAGCACTGAAGCTTTCTTT.

CDR3: CASSTSYEQYF. The DNA of the CDR3 is TGTGCCAGCAGTACCTCCTACGAGCAGTACTTC. V and J are TRBV6-5 and TRBJ2-7; D is uncertain. Per germline, CDR1 MNHEY and CDR2 SVGAGI. The CDR3 length is 11 residues. Trimming removed 5 bases at V and 0 bases at J, with 2 bases between.

The V and J genes are TRBV15 and TRBJ2-3; TRBD2 matches 10 bases. The CDR3 totals 16 residues. Germline CDR1 reads LNHNV; CDR2 reads YYDKDF (reference sequence). The junction had 4 bases not matched to a gene; V was cut back by 0 bases and J by 4 bases. CDR3 DNA sequence: TGTGCCACCAGCAGAGATTTTAGCGGGGGGCCAGATACGCAGTATTTT. Translated, it gives CATSRDFSGGPDTQYF.

This chain joins TRBV5-6 and TRBJ2-2; D call uncertain. The CDR3 sequence is 13 residues long. Germline CDR1 and CDR2: SGHDT and YYEEEE. Trimming removed 0 bases at V and 3 bases at J, with 3 bases between. The CDR3 bases are TGTGCCAGCAGCTTGGAATACACCGGGGAGCTGTTTTTT. Its protein product is CASSLEYTGELFF.

The chain links TRBV15 to TRBJ1-6; D remains ambiguous. There are 14 residues in the CDR3. With 0 bases removed from V and 9 bases from J, the gap between germline ends came to 9 bases. Germline CDR1 reads LNHNV; CDR2 reads YYDKDF (reference sequence). The DNA for the CDR3 is TGTGCCACCAGCAGAGATGGGAATAGTTCACCCCTCCACTTT. It translates to CATSRDGNSSPLHF.

This chain joins TRBV30 and TRBJ2-1; no firm D call. With 1 base removed from V and 8 bases from J, the gap between germline ends came to 9 bases. This CDR3 contains 12 residues. The germline CDR1 and CDR2 sequences are GTSNPN and SVGIG (reference sequence). In DNA form, the CDR3 reads TGTGCCTGGAGTGAAACTTATGATGAGCAGTTCTTC. Translation gives CAWSETYDEQFF.

The rearrangement uses TRBV29-1 and TRBJ1-2, with 8 bases fitting TRBD1. CDR1 is SQVTM and CDR2 is ANQGSEA in the germline V gene. The V and J ends lost 1 base and 0 bases, in that order; junction bases with no gene match: 4. This CDR3 has 15 residues. The CDR3 bases are TGCAGCGTTGAAGCCCCGGACAGGGCTAACTATGGCTACACCTTC. Translating gives CSVEAPDRANYGYTF.

A remark on this clone: This specimen includes other DNA sequences encoding the same CDR3. The gene calls are TRBV5-1 and TRBJ2-7; possibly TRBD1 for D (5 bases). The ends were cut back, 0 bases at V and 3 bases at J, with 7 bases in the middle. This CDR3 has 13 residues. Germline V gives CDR1 SGHRS, CDR2 YFSETQ. CDR3 sequence: CASSLGQLYEQYF. CDR3 nucleotide sequence: TGCGCCAGCAGCTTGGGACAGCTCTACGAGCAGTACTTC.

This clone was counted at least ten times. The chain joins TRBV6-1 to TRBJ2-3, with 12 bases that match TRBD2. Germline CDR1 and CDR2: MNHNS and SASEGT. The V gene end was trimmed by 1 base and the J gene end by 4 bases; junction bases not matched to a gene: 0. The CDR3 extends over 15 amino acids. The CDR3 coding sequence is TGTGCCAGCAGTGAAGGGACTAGCGGGGCAGATACGCAGTATTTT. As protein: CASSEGTSGADTQYF.

For the CDR3, the DNA is TGTGCCAGCAGCTTAGCCCCGGGTTCAGATACGCAGTATTTT. It yields the protein CASSLAPGSDTQYF. The chain uses TRBV7-9 and TRBJ2-3; D is unclear. Germline V gene sequence: CDR1 SEHNR, CDR2 FQNEAQ (reference sequence). The CDR3 runs 14 residues. V was clipped by 0 bases and J by 4 bases, with 8 bases between them.

The sample holds a few counts of this clone. The chain is built from TRBV6-1 and TRBJ2-1; weak D call: TRBD2 (7 bases). Trimming shortened V by 3 bases and J by 9 bases, and 18 bases separated the two germline ends. Germline loops: CDR1 MNHNS, CDR2 SASEGT. The CDR3 extends over 15 amino acids. The chain's CDR3 is CASSEGGGAPGEQFF. The DNA of the CDR3 is TGTGCCAGCAGTGAGGGTGGGGGGGCCCCGGGTGAGCAGTTCTTC.

In its sample, this clone was seen a few times. The chain carries TRBV9 and TRBJ1-5; D perhaps matches TRBD1 (5 bases). The CDR3 is made up of 15 amino acids. Trimming removed 0 bases from V and 3 bases from J, with 10 bases in between. Germline-derived CDR1 and CDR2 are SGDLS and YYNGEE. CDR3 sequence: CASSVEGALNQPQHF. The CDR3 DNA follows: TGTGCCAGCAGCGTAGAAGGGGCGCTCAATCAGCCCCAGCATTTT. Combining the CDR3 with reference TRBV9 and TRBJ1-5 gives the whole variable domain DSGVTQTPKHLITATGQRVTLRCSPRSGDLSVYWYQQSLDQGLQFLIQYYNGEERAKGNILERFSAQQFPDLHSELNLSSLELGDSALYFCASSVEGALNQPQHFGDGTRLSIL.

There are a few counts of this clone. This chain uses TRBV7-9 with TRBJ2-7; D gene unclear. The V gene lost 2 bases and the J gene lost 0 bases, with 5 bases spanning the gap. CDR1 and CDR2 from the germline V gene are SEHNR and FQNEAQ (reference sequence). CDR3 length equals 13 residues. DNA of the CDR3: TGTGCCAGCAGCTTATCATTCTCCTACGAGCAGTACTTC. Translating it yields CASSLSFSYEQYF. Full variable domain (outside the CDR3, taken from reference TRBV7-9 and TRBJ2-7): DTGVSQNPRHKITKRGQNVTFRCDPISEHNRLYWYRQTLGQGPEFLTYFQNEAQLEKSRLLSDRFSAERPKGSFSTLEIQRTEQGDSAMYLCASSLSFSYEQYFGPGTRLTVT.

V gene TRBV5-1 combines with J gene TRBJ2-4; D is uncertain. Germline CDR1 and CDR2: SGHRS and YFSETQ. Trimming pared 0 bases from V and 8 bases from J, leaving 6 bases between. The CDR3 length is 12 residues. CDR3 region: CASSLDSDIQYF. CDR3 bases: TGCGCCAGCAGCTTGGACAGCGACATTCAGTACTTC.

This chain connects TRBV7-9 to TRBJ2-7; TRBD1 is a possible D gene (6 bases). Germline CDR1 SEHNR, CDR2 FQNEAQ (reference sequence). The CDR3 runs 14 residues. The germline V and J ends were trimmed by 4 bases and 4 bases, with 14 bases remaining between them. CDR3 protein: CASSSGGGGYEQYF. The CDR3 bases are TGTGCCAGCAGCTCCGGTGGGGGCGGTTACGAGCAGTACTTC. Looking up the rest from reference TRBV7-9 and TRBJ2-7 gives the full variable domain: DTGVSQNPRHKITKRGQNVTFRCDPISEHNRLYWYRQTLGQGPEFLTYFQNEAQLEKSRLLSDRFSAERPKGSFSTLEIQRTEQGDSAMYLCASSSGGGGYEQYFGPGTRLTVT.